The text below deals with one T cell receptor (beta chain). Its antigen is still unknown. Base qualities are not provided; no much larger clone lies one nucleotide away. The data were obtained in a study of blood T cells in healthy people across ages (dated by TCRdb to 2015 to 2017). For context, the study as a whole: Template switching captured roughly one uniquely barcoded TCR beta cDNA molecule per two T cells in model experiments. To avoid experimental bias, donors of different ages were spread randomly across the sequencing lanes. The study analyzed two additional independent replicas of 1 million unique cDNA reads from the same blood draw for two donors, one aged 18 to 30 and one aged 80 or older. The study measured age-related changes in TCR beta repertoire diversity using deep sequencing normalized with unique cDNA molecular identifiers. Donors were grouped into four age groups: young (average approximately 16 years), middle-aged (less than 40), aged (approximately 67) and long-lived (around 80).

Sequences MDHEN (CDR1) and SYDVKM (CDR2) are obtained from the germline V gene. Relative to germline, V is 3 bases shorter and J is 8 bases shorter, with 10 bases between their ends. The CDR3 runs 13 amino acids, cysteine and phenylalanine included. Only the CDR3 region is kept as DNA, spanning 39 bases read in frame from base 1. Donors were approximately 42 systemically healthy Caucasian individuals from Russia aged roughly 6 to 100 years. Each donor gave ten milliliters of peripheral blood, collected into EDTA-treated Vacutainer tubes. Ficoll-Paque density-gradient centrifugation was used to isolate PBMCs, with at least 6 million per sample. Total RNA, at least 6 micrograms per sample, was extracted from PBMCs with Trizol reagent. Naive CD45RAhigh/CD27high T cell percentages were measured by flow cytometry on a PBMC aliquot from every donor. Library preparation was by 5' RACE. TCRdb shows the sequencer as Illumina HiSeq 2500. A second PCR of 7 to 11 cycles was performed with a sample-barcoded 5' primer and a J-beta primer mix. A unique molecular identifier was introduced onto each TCR beta cDNA molecule by a template-switch 5' adaptor carrying 12 random nucleotides. Each sample yielded at least 2.5 million CDR3-containing paired-end reads. First-strand cDNA was synthesized from all RNA with the Mint cDNA synthesis kit, primed by a TRBC-specific oligonucleotide. After uracil-DNA glycosylase treatment, a first 18-cycle PCR used universal primers M1SS and BC2_uni_R on all cDNA. The original methods were these. Each sample was normalized by randomly selecting 1 million high-quality reads, each carrying a distinct molecular identifier. Reads with shared molecular identifiers were discarded instead of being binned into consensus sequences. CDR3 identification, clonotype clustering and error correction used MiTCR with a Q25 quality threshold and the strictest error-elimination algorithm. A nonparametric unseen species model with Euler transformation was used to estimate lower-bound total TCR beta diversity. TCRdb applied fastp at Q25 and MiXCR to the public reads, then kept only in-frame beta chains. When rows share a CDR3 protein, they turn into one entry using the most common DNA and genes. What appears here as the V and J calls and clone size reflects TCRdb's work, not the paper's. Counted in this sample were some 1.6 million distinct CDR3 sequences; about 31% of them appeared once. The top ten constitute 11% of the sample.

The study at large found these results: The CMV infection status of donors was not known, potentially confounding age-related changes in expanded clonotypes. The long-lived group showed more naive CD4+ T cells, fewer expanded clones and increased TCR diversity than the aged group, suggesting age selection. As age increased, observed TCR beta diversity per million T cells dropped in a roughly linear way, and a significant reduction was already evident by age about 40. Bulk unsorted PBMC profiling prevented conclusive comparison of naive and antigen-experienced compartments. Observed TCR beta diversity correlated strongly with the percentage of naive T cells measured by flow cytometry. Estimates of total diversity based on one million sequenced T cells were regarded as lower bounds and as underestimates.

Specimen: blood. The chain couples TRBV28 to TRBJ1-4, with the D gene call left open. This receptor was obtained from a woman in her twenties or thirties in good health. The DNA reads as follows: TGTGCCAGCAGTTTGGTCCGGAGGGAAAAACTGTTTTTT. It encodes CASSLVRREKLFF.